Given below is one T cell receptor (beta chain) in context. This sample was taken from a study of blood T cells in healthy people across ages. A second roughly 6 to 11 cycle PCR used barcoded and J-beta primers. One entry per CDR3 protein, called by TCRdb with MiXCR from the 5' RACE reads. The sample includes 800,000 or so distinct CDR3 sequences, approximately 25% seen only once; the top ten take under 4.5%. The V and J ends lost 2 bases and 5 bases respectively, with 10 bases between them. Germline V gene sequence: CDR1 LGHNA, CDR2 YSLEER. The CDR3 covers 15 residues. The authors isolated at least 6 million PBMCs per sample. These data also formed part of another study, on T cells of mothers and their children.

This sequence was found in a boy aged 5 to 17 in good health. The chain recombines TRBV4-3 with TRBJ1-6; maybe TRBD1 (5 bases). The specimen was blood. The chain's CDR3 is CASSQKGSHNSPLHF. CDR3 DNA: TGCGCCAGCAGCCAAAAGGGGTCCCATAATTCACCCCTCCACTTT.